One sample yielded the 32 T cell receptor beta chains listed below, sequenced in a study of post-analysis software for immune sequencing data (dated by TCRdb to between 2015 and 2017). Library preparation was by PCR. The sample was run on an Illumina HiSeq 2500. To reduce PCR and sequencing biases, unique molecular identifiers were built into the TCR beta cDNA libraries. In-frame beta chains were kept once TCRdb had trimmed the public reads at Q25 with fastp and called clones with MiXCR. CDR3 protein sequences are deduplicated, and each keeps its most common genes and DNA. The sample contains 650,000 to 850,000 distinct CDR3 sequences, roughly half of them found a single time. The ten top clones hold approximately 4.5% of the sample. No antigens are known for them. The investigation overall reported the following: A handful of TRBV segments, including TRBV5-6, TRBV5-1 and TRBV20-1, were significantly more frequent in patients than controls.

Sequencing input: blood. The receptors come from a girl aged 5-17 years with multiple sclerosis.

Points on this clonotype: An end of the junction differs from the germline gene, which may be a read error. The CDR3 DNA sequence: TGCGCCGGCAGCGAACCGGGACTAGCGGACTTCAAAAACATTCAGTACTTC. Amino acid sequence: CAGSEPGLADFKNIQYF. The rearrangement uses TRBV5-1 and TRBJ2-4; 11 nucleotides line up with TRBD2. This CDR3 has 17 amino acids. Germline CDR1 and CDR2: SGHRS and YFSETQ.

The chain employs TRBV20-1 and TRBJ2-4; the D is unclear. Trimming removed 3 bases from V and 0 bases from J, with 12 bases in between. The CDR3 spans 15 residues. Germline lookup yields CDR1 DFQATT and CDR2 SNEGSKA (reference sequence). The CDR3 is CSASRVTLAKNIQYF. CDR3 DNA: TGCAGTGCTAGTCGGGTGACACTAGCCAAAAACATTCAGTACTTC.

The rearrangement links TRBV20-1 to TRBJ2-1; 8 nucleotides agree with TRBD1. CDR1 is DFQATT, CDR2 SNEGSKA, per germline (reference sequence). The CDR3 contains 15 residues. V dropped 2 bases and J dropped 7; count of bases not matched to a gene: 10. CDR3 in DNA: TGCAGTGCTAGATCGCAGGGGGCAACATATAATGAGCAGTTCTTC. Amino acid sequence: CSARSQGATYNEQFF.

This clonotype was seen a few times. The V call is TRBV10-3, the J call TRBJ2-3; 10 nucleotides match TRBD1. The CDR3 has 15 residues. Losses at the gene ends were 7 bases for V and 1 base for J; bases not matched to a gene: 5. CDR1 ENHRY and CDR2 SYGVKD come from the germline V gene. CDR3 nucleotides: TGTGCCATCAACCTGGGACAGGGGCGCACAGATACGCAGTATTTT. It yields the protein CAINLGQGRTDTQYF.

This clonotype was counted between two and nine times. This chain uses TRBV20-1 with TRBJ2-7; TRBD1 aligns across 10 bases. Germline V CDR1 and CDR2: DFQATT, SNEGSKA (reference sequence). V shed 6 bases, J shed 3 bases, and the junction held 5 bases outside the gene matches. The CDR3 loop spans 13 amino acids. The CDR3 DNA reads TGCAGTGCCTATAGGACAGGGGGCTACGAGCAGTACTTC. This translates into CSAYRTGGYEQYF.

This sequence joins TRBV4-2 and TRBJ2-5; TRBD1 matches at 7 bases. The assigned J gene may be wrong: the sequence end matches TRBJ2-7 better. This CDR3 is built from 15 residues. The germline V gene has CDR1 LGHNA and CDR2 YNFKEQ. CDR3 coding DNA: TGTGCCAGCAGCCGCCCGGGACAGACGAGGTACGAGCAGTACTTC. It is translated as CASSRPGQTRYEQYF.

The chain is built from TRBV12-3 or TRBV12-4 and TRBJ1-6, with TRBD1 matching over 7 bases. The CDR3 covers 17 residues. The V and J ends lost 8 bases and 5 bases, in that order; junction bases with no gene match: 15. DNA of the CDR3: TGTGCCAGCGGCCGGGACAGACGTTCCCTTGATAATTCACCCCTCCACTTT. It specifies CASGRDRRSLDNSPLHF.

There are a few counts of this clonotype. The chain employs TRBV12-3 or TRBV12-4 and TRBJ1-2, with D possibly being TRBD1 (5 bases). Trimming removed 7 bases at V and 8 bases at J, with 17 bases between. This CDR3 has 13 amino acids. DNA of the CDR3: TGTGCCAGCACTATACGGGACTCGGCAGGCTACACCTTC. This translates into CASTIRDSAGYTF.

The CDR3 here is CASSQTGGENQPQHF. CDR3 sequence (DNA): TGCGCCAGCAGCCAAACAGGGGGCGAAAATCAGCCCCAGCATTTT. The chain is built from TRBV5-1 and TRBJ1-5; 9 nucleotides align to TRBD1. CDR1 is SGHRS and CDR2 is YFSETQ in the germline V gene. The length of the CDR3 is 15 residues. Trimming at V came to 4 bases and at J to 4 bases, leaving 6 bases not matched to a gene.

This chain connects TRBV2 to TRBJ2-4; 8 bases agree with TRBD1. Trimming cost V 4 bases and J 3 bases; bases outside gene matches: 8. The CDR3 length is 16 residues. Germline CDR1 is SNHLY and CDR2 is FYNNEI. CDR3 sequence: CASSAGTGSLKNIQYF. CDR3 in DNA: TGTGCCAGCAGTGCCGGGACAGGATCCCTCAAAAACATTCAGTACTTC.

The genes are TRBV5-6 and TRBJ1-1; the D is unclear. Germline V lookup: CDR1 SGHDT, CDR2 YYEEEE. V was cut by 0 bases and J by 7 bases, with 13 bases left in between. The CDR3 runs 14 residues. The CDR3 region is CASSLAPTGYEAFF. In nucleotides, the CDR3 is TGTGCCAGCAGCTTGGCACCGACCGGGTATGAAGCTTTCTTT. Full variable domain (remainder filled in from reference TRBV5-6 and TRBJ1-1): DAGVTQSPTHLIKTRGQQVTLRCSPKSGHDTVSWYQQALGQGPQFIFQYYEEEERQRGNFPDRFSGHQFPNYSSELNVNALLLGDSALYLCASSLAPTGYEAFFGQGTRLTVV.

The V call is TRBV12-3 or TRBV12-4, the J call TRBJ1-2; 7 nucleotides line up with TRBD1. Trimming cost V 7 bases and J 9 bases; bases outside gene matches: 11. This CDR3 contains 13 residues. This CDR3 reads CASTALSTGSYTF. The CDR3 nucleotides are TGTGCCAGCACCGCATTGTCGACAGGGAGCTACACCTTC.

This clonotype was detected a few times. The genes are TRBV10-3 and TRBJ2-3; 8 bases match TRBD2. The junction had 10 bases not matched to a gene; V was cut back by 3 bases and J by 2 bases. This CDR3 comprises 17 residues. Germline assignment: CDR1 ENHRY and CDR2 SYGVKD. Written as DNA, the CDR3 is TGTGCCATCAGTGATCCCGATAGCGGGGCCCACACAGATACGCAGTATTTT. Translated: CAISDPDSGAHTDTQYF.

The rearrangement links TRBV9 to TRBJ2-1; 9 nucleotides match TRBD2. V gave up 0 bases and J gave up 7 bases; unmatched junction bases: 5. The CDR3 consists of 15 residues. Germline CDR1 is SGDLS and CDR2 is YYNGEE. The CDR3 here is CASSVVGGGVNEQFF. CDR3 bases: TGTGCCAGCAGCGTAGTAGGCGGGGGGGTTAATGAGCAGTTCTTC.

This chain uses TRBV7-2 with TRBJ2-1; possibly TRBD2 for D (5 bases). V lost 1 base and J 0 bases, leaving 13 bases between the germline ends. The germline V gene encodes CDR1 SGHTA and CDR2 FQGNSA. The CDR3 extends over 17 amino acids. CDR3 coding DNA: TGTGCCAGCAGCTTAGATCCCCCCAGCGGCTCCTACAATGAGCAGTTCTTC. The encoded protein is CASSLDPPSGSYNEQFF. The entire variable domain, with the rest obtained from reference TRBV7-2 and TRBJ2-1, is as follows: GAGVSQSPSNKVTEKGKDVELRCDPISGHTALYWYRQSLGQGLEFLIYFQGNSAPDKSGLPSDRFSAERTGGSVSTLTIQRTQQEDSAVYLCASSLDPPSGSYNEQFFGPGTRLTVL.

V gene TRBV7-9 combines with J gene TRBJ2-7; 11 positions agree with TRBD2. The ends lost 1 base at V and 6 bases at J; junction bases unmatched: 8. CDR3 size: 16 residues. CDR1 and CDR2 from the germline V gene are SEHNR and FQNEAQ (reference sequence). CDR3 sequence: CASSLGLTSGIGEQYF. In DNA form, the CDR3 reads TGTGCCAGCAGCTTAGGGTTGACTAGCGGGATTGGCGAGCAGTACTTC.

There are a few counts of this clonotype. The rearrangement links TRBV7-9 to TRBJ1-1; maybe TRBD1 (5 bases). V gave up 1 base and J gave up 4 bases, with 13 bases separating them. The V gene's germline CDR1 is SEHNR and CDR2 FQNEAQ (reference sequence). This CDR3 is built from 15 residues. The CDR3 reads CASSLVKGRGTEAFF. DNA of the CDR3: TGTGCCAGCAGCTTAGTGAAGGGGCGAGGCACTGAAGCTTTCTTT.

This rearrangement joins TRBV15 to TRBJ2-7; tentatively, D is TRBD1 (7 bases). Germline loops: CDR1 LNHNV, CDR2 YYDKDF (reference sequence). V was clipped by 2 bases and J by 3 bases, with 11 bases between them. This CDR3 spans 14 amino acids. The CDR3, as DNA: TGTGCCACCAGCAGATCAGGGGGGAGCTACGAGCAGTACTTC. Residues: CATSRSGGSYEQYF.

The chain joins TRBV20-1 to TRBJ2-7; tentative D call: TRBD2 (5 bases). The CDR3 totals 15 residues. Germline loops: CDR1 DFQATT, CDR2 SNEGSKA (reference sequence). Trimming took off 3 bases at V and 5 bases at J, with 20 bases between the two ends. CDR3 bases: TGCAGTGCTAGCCGTCGAGGGCCTCGGAAGAACGAGCAGTACTTC. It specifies CSASRRGPRKNEQYF.

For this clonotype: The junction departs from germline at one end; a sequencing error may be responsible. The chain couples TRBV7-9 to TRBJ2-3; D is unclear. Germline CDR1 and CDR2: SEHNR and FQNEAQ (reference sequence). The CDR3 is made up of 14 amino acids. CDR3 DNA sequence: TGTGCCAACAGCCCCCCCCGCCGCCTGGCGACGCAGTATTTT. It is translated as CANSPPRRLATQYF.

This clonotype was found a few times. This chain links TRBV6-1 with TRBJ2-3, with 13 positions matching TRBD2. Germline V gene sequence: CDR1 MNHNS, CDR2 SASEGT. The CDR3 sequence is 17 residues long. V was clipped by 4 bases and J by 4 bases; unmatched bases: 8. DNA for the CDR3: TGTGCCAGCAGTGGGGGACTAGCGGGATCGAAAGCAGATACGCAGTATTTT. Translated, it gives CASSGGLAGSKADTQYF.

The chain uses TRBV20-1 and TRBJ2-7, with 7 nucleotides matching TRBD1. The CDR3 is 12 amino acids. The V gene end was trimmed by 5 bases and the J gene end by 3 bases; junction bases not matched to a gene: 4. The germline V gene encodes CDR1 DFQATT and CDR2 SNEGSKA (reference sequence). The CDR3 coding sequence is TGCAGTGCTGGGACAGCATTCTACGAGCAGTACTTC. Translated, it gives CSAGTAFYEQYF.

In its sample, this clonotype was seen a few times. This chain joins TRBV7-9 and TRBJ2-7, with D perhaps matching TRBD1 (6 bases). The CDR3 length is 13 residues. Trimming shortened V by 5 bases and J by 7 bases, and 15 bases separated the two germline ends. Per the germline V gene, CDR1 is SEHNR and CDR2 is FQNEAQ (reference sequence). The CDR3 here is CASSPTGLGEQYF. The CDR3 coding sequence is TGTGCCAGCAGCCCTACAGGGTTAGGAGAGCAGTACTTC.

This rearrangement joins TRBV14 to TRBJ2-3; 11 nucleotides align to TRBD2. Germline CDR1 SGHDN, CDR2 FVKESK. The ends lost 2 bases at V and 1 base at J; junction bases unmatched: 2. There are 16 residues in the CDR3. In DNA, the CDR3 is TGTGCCAGCAGCCAACTAGCGGGAGGACGCACAGATACGCAGTATTTT. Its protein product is CASSQLAGGRTDTQYF.

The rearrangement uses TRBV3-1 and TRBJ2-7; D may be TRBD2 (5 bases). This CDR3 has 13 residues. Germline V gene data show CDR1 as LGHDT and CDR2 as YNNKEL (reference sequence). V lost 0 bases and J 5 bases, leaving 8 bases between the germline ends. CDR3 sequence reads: CASSQDRRNEQYF. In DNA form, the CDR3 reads TGTGCCAGCAGCCAAGATCGGAGGAACGAGCAGTACTTC.

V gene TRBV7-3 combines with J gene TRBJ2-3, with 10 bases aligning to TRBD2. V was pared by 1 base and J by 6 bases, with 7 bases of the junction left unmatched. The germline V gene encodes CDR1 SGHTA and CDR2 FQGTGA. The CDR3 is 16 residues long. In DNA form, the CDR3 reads TGTGCCAGCAGCTTAAGAGCTAGCGGGAGTGGCGATACGCAGTATTTT. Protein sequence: CASSLRASGSGDTQYF. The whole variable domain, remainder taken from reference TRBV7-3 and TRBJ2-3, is GAGVSQTPSNKVTEKGKYVELRCDPISGHTALYWYRQSLGQGPEFLIYFQGTGAADDSGLPNDRFFAVRPEGSVSTLKIQRTERGDSAVYLCASSLRASGSGDTQYFGPGTRLTVL.

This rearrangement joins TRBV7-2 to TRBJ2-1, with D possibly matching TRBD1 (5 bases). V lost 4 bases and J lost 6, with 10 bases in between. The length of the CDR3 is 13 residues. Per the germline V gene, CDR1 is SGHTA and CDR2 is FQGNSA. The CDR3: CASSWRQFNEQFF. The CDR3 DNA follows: TGTGCCAGCAGCTGGAGACAGTTCAATGAGCAGTTCTTC.

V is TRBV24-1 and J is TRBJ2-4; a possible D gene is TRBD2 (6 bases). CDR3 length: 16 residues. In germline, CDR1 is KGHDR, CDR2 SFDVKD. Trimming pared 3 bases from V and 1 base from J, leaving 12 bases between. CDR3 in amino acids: CATSDPRLVAKNIQYF. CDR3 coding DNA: TGTGCCACCAGTGATCCGAGACTAGTGGCCAAAAACATTCAGTACTTC.

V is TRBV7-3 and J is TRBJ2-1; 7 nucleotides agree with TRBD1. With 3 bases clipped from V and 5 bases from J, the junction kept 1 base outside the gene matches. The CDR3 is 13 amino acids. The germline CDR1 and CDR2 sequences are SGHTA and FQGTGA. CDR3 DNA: TGTGCCAGCAGCTTCGACAGGGACAATGAGCAGTTCTTC. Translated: CASSFDRDNEQFF.

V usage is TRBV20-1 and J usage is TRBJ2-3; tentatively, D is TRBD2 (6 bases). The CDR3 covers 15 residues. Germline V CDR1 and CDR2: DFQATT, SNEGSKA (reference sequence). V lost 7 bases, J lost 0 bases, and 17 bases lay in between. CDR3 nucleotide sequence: TGCAGTGTTGTTGGCGGGACCTCTAGCACAGATACGCAGTATTTT. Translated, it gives CSVVGGTSSTDTQYF.

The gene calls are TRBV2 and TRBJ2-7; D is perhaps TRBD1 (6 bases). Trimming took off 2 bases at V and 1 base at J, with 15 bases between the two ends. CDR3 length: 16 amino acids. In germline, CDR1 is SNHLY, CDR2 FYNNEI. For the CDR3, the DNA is TGTGCCAGCAGTGAAAACCCCGGGACAACGTCCTACGAGCAGTACTTC. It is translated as CASSENPGTTSYEQYF.

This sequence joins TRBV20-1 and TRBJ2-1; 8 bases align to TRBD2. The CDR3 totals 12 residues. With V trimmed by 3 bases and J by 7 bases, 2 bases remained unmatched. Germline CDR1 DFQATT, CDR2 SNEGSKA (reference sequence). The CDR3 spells CSASREGNEQFF. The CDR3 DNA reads TGCAGTGCTAGCCGGGAGGGGAATGAGCAGTTCTTC.